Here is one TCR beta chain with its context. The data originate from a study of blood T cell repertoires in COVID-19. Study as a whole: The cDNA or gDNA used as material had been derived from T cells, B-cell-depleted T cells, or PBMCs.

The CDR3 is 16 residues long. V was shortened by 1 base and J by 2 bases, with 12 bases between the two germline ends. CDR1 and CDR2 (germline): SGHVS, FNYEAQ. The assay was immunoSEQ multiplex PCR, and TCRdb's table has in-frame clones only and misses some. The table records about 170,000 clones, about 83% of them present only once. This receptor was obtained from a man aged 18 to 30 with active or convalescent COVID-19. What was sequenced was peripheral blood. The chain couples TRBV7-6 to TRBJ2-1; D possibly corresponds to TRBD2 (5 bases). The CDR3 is CASSLDGGPTYNEQFF. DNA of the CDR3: TGTGCCAGCAGCTTAGACGGCGGGCCAACCTACAATGAGCAGTTCTTC. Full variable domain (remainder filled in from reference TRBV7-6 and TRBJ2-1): GAGVSQSPRYKVTKRGQDVALRCDPISGHVSLYWYRQALGQGPEFLTYFNYEAQQDKSGLPNDRFSAERPEGSISTLTIQRTEQRDSAMYRCASSLDGGPTYNEQFFGPGTRLTVL.